This T cell receptor beta chain stems from a study of Ad26.COV2.S vaccination and SARS-CoV-2 variants. Whole-study findings and limits: It was vaccine recipients, not placebo recipients, who had the higher spike-specific TCR breadth.

Germline CDR1 is SGDLS and CDR2 is YYNGEE. V was pared by 3 bases and J by 0 bases, with 9 bases between. This CDR3 is 14 amino acids long. Treatment indicated: some 20 received Ad26.COV2.S at low or high dose, single or two shots; 5 received placebo; per-sample allocation not given. Vaccine and placebo recipients were sampled on day 63 after the first injection. About this clone: What it recognizes is unknown.

Clones were read by immunoSEQ multiplex PCR, and TCRdb kept only the in-frame ones, dropping some. This sample has around 300,000 clones; 86% occur once, and the top ten carry about 10%. The chain links TRBV9 to TRBJ2-5, with D maybe TRBD2 (6 bases). The specimen comprised peripheral blood, sampled in a trial of Ad26.COV2.S vaccine versus placebo. The sequence was obtained from a person between 18 and 65 years old who received the Ad26.COV2.S COVID-19 vaccine or a placebo. The DNA of the CDR3 is TGTGCCAGCAGCGCGCGGGGTTACCAAGAGACCCAGTACTTC. Translation: CASSARGYQETQYF.